The text below deals with one TCR beta chain. The antigen remains undetermined. The table came from immunoSEQ multiplex PCR; TCRdb's copy has only in-frame clones and leaves some out. The sample has about 1,300 clones, about 25% seen once. This entry comes from a study of T cells in localized non-small cell lung cancer. Study results and caveats: Without multi-region sequencing, intratumor heterogeneity could not be excluded. When the top 100 tumor clones were examined, a median approximately 54 of them also appeared in the adjacent lung, which was paired and uninvolved.

Germline values: CDR1 KGHSH, CDR2 LQKENI. This CDR3 spans 14 amino acids. V dropped 3 bases and J dropped 4; count of bases not matched to a gene: 3. Adjacent lung tissue lacking atypia was obtained at a distance of at least 2 cm from the tumor margin. This specimen consisted of normal lung tissue next to the tumor, obtained before any cancer treatment. This sequence joins TRBV18 and TRBJ1-1; 9 bases line up with TRBD1. The TCR comes from a woman aged 35 to 69 with stage I squamous cell lung carcinoma. The DNA of the CDR3 is TGTGCCAGCTCACCGACAGGGGGTGTCACTGAAGCTTTCTTT. It encodes CASSPTGGVTEAFF.